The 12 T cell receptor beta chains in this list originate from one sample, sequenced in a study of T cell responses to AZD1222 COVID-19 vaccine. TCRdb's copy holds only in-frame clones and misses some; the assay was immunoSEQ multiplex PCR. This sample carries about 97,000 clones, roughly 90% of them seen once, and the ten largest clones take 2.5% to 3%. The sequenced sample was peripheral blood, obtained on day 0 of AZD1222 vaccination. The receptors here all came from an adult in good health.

In nucleotides, the CDR3 is TGTGCCAGCAGCTTGGAGGCCGCTCGGGGAAACACTGAAGCTTTCTTT. Its protein product is CASSLEAARGNTEAFF. The chain carries TRBV5-4 and TRBJ1-1; D is undetermined. CDR3 length: 16 residues. V was pared by 0 bases and J by 2 bases, with 14 bases between. CDR1 is SGHNT, CDR2 YYREEE, per germline (reference sequence).

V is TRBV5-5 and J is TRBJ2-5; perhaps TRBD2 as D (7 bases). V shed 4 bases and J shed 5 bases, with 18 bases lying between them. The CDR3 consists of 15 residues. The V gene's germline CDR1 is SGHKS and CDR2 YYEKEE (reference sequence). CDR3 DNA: TGTGCCAGCAGCCTCCTTCGCCGGGGGGCGGAGACCCAGTACTTC. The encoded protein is CASSLLRRGAETQYF.

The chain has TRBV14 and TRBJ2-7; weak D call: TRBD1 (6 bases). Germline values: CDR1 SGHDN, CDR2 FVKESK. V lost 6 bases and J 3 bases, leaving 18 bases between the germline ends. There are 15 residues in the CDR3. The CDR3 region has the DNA TGTGCCAGCAGTCGATTCACAGGGCCGGTCTACGAGCAGTACTTC. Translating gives CASSRFTGPVYEQYF.

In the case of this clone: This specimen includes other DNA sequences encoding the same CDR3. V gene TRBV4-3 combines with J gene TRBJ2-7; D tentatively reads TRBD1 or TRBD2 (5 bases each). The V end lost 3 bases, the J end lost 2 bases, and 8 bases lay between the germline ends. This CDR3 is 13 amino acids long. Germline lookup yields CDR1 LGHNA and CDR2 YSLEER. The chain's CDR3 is CASSQGVTYEQYF. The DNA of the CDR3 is TGCGCCAGCAGCCAGGGGGTCACCTACGAGCAGTACTTC.

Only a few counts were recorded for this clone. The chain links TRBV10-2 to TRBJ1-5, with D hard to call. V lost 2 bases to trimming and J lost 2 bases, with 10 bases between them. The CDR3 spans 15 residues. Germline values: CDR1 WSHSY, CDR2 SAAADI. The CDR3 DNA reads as TGCGCCAGCAGTGAGAGTAGGATCGGCAATCAGCCCCAGCATTTT. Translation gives CASSESRIGNQPQHF.

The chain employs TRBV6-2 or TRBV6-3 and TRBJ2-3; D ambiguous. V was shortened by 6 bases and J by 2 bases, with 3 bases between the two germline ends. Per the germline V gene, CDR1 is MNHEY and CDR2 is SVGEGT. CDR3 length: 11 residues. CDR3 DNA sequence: TGTGCCAGCAGCCACACAGATACGCAGTATTTT. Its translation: CASSHTDTQYF.

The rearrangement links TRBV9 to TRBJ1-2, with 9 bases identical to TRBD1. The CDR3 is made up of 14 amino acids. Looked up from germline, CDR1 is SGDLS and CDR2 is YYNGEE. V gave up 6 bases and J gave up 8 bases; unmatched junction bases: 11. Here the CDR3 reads CASTRGQGGRGYTF. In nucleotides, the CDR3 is TGTGCCAGCACGCGGGGACAGGGAGGTCGGGGCTACACCTTC. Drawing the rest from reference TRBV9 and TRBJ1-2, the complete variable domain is DSGVTQTPKHLITATGQRVTLRCSPRSGDLSVYWYQQSLDQGLQFLIQYYNGEERAKGNILERFSAQQFPDLHSELNLSSLELGDSALYFCASTRGQGGRGYTFGSGTRLTVV.

CDR3 nucleotide sequence: TGTGCCAGCTGGGACCGGGGGGGGACCTATGGCTACACCTTC. Protein product: CASWDRGGTYGYTF. V gene TRBV28 combines with J gene TRBJ1-2, with D possibly TRBD1 on 5 matching bases. Germline V gene sequence: CDR1 MDHEN, CDR2 SYDVKM. Trimming shortened V by 8 bases and J by 4 bases, and 17 bases separated the two germline ends. This CDR3 contains 14 residues.

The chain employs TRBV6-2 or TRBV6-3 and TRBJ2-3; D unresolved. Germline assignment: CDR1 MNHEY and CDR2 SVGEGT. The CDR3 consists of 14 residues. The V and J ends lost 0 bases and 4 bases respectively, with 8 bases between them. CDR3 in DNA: TGTGCCAGCAGTTACTCGACCGGGCCAGATACGCAGTATTTT. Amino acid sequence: CASSYSTGPDTQYF.

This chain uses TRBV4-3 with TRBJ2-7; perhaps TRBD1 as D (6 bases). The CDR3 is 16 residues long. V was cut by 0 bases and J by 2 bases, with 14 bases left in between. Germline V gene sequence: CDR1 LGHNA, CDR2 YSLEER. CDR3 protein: CASSQELTQGTYEQYF. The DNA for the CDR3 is TGCGCCAGCAGCCAAGAACTGACCCAGGGGACCTACGAGCAGTACTTC.

The CDR3, as DNA: TGTGCCAGCAGTCCCCGGGACACGGACTACGAGCAGTACTTC. It translates to CASSPRDTDYEQYF. This chain uses TRBV28 with TRBJ2-7, with a weak D call TRBD1 (6 bases). Trimming took off 5 bases at V and 3 bases at J, with 14 bases between the two ends. CDR1 is MDHEN, CDR2 SYDVKM, per germline. The CDR3 consists of 14 residues.

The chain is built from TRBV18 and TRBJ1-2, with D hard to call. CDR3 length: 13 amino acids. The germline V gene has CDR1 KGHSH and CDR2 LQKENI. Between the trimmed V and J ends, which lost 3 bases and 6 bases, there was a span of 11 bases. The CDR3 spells CASSPGQSNGYTF. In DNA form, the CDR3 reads TGTGCCAGCTCACCCGGGCAAAGTAATGGCTACACCTTC.